This TCR beta chain was recorded in a study of blood T cells in healthy people across ages. This CDR3 is 13 amino acids long. Germline assignment: CDR1 DFQATT and CDR2 SNEGSKA (reference sequence). The V end was cut by 4 bases, the J end by 2 bases, with 12 bases between. Using a J-beta primer mix together with a sample-barcoded 5' primer, a second PCR was run for roughly 6 to 12 cycles. TCRdb fed the 5' RACE reads into MiXCR, producing one record per CDR3 protein. The table shows hundreds of thousands of distinct CDR3 sequences, with 35% to 60% occurring only once. The rearrangement links TRBV20-1 to TRBJ2-7; weak D call: TRBD1 (6 bases). The specimen was blood. The sequence was collected from a man at least 80 years old in good health. CDR3 sequence: CSAIRDTTYEQYF. CDR3 nucleotides: TGCAGTGCTATAAGGGACACCACCTACGAGCAGTACTTC.